This T cell receptor (beta chain) came from a study of Ad26.COV2.S vaccination and SARS-CoV-2 variants. General study results and limits: Post-vaccination breadth of spike-specific CD8+ and CD4+ T cell responses was reportedly substantial. Measurement of non-spike TCR breadth gave similar results in vaccine and placebo recipients.

About this clone: Its matching antigen is unknown.

Generated by immunoSEQ multiplex PCR, the TCRdb table keeps only in-frame clones and is missing some. The data contain 380,000 or so clones, about four fifths of them singletons. There are 14 residues in the CDR3. Trimming stripped 1 base from V and 4 bases from J, with 11 bases between. In germline, CDR1 is SGHRS, CDR2 YFSETQ. The treatment denotes: some 20 received Ad26.COV2.S at low or high dose, single or two shots; 5 received placebo; per-sample allocation not given. Sampling was done on day 63 after the first vaccine or placebo injection. The sample was peripheral blood, taken in a trial of Ad26.COV2.S vaccine versus placebo. This clonotype originated in a person between 18 and 60 years old who received the Ad26.COV2.S COVID-19 vaccine or a placebo. V is TRBV5-1 and J is TRBJ1-2, with unresolved D. This CDR3 is CASSLTRGGYGYTF. The CDR3 DNA is TGCGCCAGCAGCTTGACAAGAGGAGGCTATGGCTACACCTTC.